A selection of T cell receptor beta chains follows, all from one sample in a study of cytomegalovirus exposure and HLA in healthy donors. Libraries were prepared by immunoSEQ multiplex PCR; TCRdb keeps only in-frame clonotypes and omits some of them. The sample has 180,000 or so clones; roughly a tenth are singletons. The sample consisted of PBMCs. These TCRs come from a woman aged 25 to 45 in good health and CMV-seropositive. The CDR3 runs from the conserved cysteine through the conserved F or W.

cdr3_aa: CASSLGNGKETQYF
j_call: TRBJ2-5
v_call: TRBV7-9

cdr3_aa: CASSPGLAVETQYF
j_call: TRBJ2-5
v_call: TRBV5-1

cdr3_aa: CASGRGNSNQPQHF
j_call: TRBJ1-5
v_call: TRBV12-5

cdr3_aa: CASSYSRNEQYF
j_call: TRBJ2-7
v_call: TRBV6-6

cdr3_aa: CAWSVGGREQPQHF
j_call: TRBJ1-5
v_call: TRBV30

cdr3_aa: CASSPQGGGTEAFF
j_call: TRBJ1-1
v_call: TRBV18

cdr3_aa: CASSLEQAYEQYF
j_call: TRBJ2-7
v_call: TRBV5-4

cdr3_aa: CAWEGIGGYGYTF
j_call: TRBJ1-2
v_call: TRBV5-4

cdr3_aa: CASSLGSGGTEAFF
j_call: TRBJ1-1
v_call: TRBV7-9

cdr3_aa: CASSLLAGADTQYF
j_call: TRBJ2-3
v_call: TRBV2

cdr3_aa: CASSPRGATDTQYF
j_call: TRBJ2-3
v_call: TRBV5-1

cdr3_aa: CASSPTLGARTEAFF
j_call: TRBJ1-1
v_call: TRBV5-1

cdr3_aa: CASSPTSGMGNEQFF
j_call: TRBJ2-1
v_call: TRBV5-1

cdr3_aa: CASSLDRTGGYTF
j_call: TRBJ1-2
v_call: TRBV5-6

cdr3_aa: CASSLERLGLEQYF
j_call: .
v_call: TRBV7-4

cdr3_aa: CASSPLMGDQETQYF
j_call: TRBJ2-5
v_call: TRBV18

cdr3_aa: CASSQVPLMNWEQYF
j_call: TRBJ2-7
v_call: TRBV14

cdr3_aa: CASRDTNTGELFF
j_call: TRBJ2-2
v_call: TRBV23-1

cdr3_aa: CASSLEGGSYNEQFF
j_call: TRBJ2-1
v_call: TRBV5-5

cdr3_aa: CSVDVGGSVETQYF
j_call: TRBJ2-5
v_call: TRBV29-1

cdr3_aa: CASSLAQGYSYEQYF
j_call: TRBJ2-7
v_call: TRBV4-1

cdr3_aa: CASSSRAGTNYGYTF
j_call: TRBJ1-2
v_call: TRBV27

cdr3_aa: CASSPQGIGNQPQHF
j_call: TRBJ1-5
v_call: TRBV6-1

cdr3_aa: CASSQDGLAGTYEQYF
j_call: TRBJ2-7
v_call: TRBV4-2

cdr3_aa: CASSLRDRISEAFF
j_call: TRBJ1-1
v_call: TRBV28

cdr3_aa: CASRNAGQGGYGYTF
j_call: TRBJ1-2
v_call: TRBV27

cdr3_aa: CSVARGSTEAFF
j_call: TRBJ1-1
v_call: TRBV29-1

cdr3_aa: CASSAGSSYEQYF
j_call: TRBJ2-7
v_call: TRBV27

cdr3_aa: CASSLGTGAISYGYTF
j_call: TRBJ1-2
v_call: TRBV14

cdr3_aa: CASMRQTYNEQFF
j_call: TRBJ2-1
v_call: TRBV2

cdr3_aa: CASSLGSVTEAFF
j_call: TRBJ1-1
v_call: TRBV11-2

cdr3_aa: CASSYSLGASEQYF
j_call: TRBJ2-7
v_call: TRBV6-5

cdr3_aa: CASSEPPGLTYEQYF
j_call: TRBJ2-7
v_call: TRBV6-1

cdr3_aa: CASSSLRDRGKAGELFF
j_call: TRBJ2-2
v_call: TRBV19

cdr3_aa: CASGGMSSTDTQYF
j_call: TRBJ2-3
v_call: TRBV7-2

cdr3_aa: CASRTQGGGNQPQHF
j_call: TRBJ1-5
v_call: TRBV6-5

cdr3_aa: CASSYTTSGANVLTF
j_call: TRBJ2-6
v_call: TRBV5-1

cdr3_aa: CASSAGTSGYNEQFF
j_call: TRBJ2-1
v_call: TRBV9

cdr3_aa: CASSQDPRNSNQPQHF
j_call: TRBJ1-5
v_call: TRBV4-1

cdr3_aa: CASSSDNRVFHNEQFF
j_call: TRBJ2-1
v_call: TRBV5-1

cdr3_aa: CASSKPGQGYGYTF
j_call: TRBJ1-2
v_call: TRBV21-1

cdr3_aa: CASSIWGAAGELFF
j_call: TRBJ2-2
v_call: TRBV19

cdr3_aa: CASSELGQGEGEQYF
j_call: TRBJ2-7
v_call: TRBV2

cdr3_aa: CASKDQAGGGETQYF
j_call: TRBJ2-5
v_call: TRBV6-1

cdr3_aa: CASTYTREGEQFF
j_call: TRBJ2-1
v_call: TRBV6-1

cdr3_aa: CASSEDRVYEQYF
j_call: TRBJ2-7
v_call: TRBV2

cdr3_aa: CASTLGTGLAGANVLTF
j_call: TRBJ2-6
v_call: TRBV5-1

cdr3_aa: CASRQVGLEVETQYF
j_call: TRBJ2-5
v_call: TRBV4-1

cdr3_aa: CASSPWTGAIGQPQHF
j_call: TRBJ1-5
v_call: TRBV7-8

cdr3_aa: CAQRVSDTDTQYF
j_call: TRBJ2-3
v_call: TRBV2

cdr3_aa: CASRITGVGKLFF
j_call: TRBJ1-4
v_call: TRBV4-1

cdr3_aa: CASRRTQKNTEAFF
j_call: TRBJ1-1
v_call: TRBV6-5

cdr3_aa: CASSLGGNSYEQYF
j_call: TRBJ2-7
v_call: TRBV7-9

cdr3_aa: CASSLGAASRDYGYTF
j_call: TRBJ1-2
v_call: TRBV5-1